These 25 T cell receptor beta chains originate from one sample sequenced in a study of T cells after yellow fever vaccination. TCRdb re-called the 5' RACE reads with MiXCR, one entry per CDR3 protein. The repertoire holds roughly 150,000 distinct CDR3 sequences, with approximately 6.7% as singletons. Sequenced here: CD4+ T cells sorted from PBMCs, sampled 5 to 6 days after the first yellow fever vaccination. These receptor sequences come from a man aged 18 to 30 who received the YFV17D yellow fever vaccine.

This clonotype was seen a handful of times. The chain is built from TRBV10-2 and TRBJ1-2, with 11 bases identical to TRBD1. CDR1 is WSHSY and CDR2 is SAAADI in the germline V gene. V was pared by 3 bases and J by 4 bases, with 10 bases of the junction left unmatched. The CDR3 length is 17 residues. The CDR3 loop is CASSDWGTGGTSYGYTF. The CDR3 DNA is TGCGCCAGCAGTGATTGGGGGACAGGGGGAACGAGCTATGGCTACACCTTC.

This clonotype has just a few counts. The V call is TRBV7-2, the J call TRBJ2-1, with D maybe TRBD2 (5 bases). The CDR3 consists of 15 residues. Germline V CDR1 and CDR2: SGHTA, FQGNSA. V lost 5 bases and J 2 bases, leaving 13 bases between the germline ends. This CDR3 is CASSATRSPYNEQFF. CDR3 DNA: TGTGCCAGCAGCGCCACTAGATCCCCCTACAATGAGCAGTTCTTC. The whole variable domain, filled in from reference TRBV7-2 and TRBJ2-1, reads GAGVSQSPSNKVTEKGKDVELRCDPISGHTALYWYRQSLGQGLEFLIYFQGNSAPDKSGLPSDRFSAERTGGSVSTLTIQRTQQEDSAVYLCASSATRSPYNEQFFGPGTRLTVL.

As to this clonotype: A much larger clone sits a single nucleotide away, making a read error possible. The chain uses TRBV20-1 and TRBJ1-1; the match to TRBD1 covers 7 bases. Germline loops: CDR1 DFQATT, CDR2 SNEGSKA (reference sequence). This CDR3 comprises 14 residues. The ends lost 0 bases at V and 5 bases at J; junction bases unmatched: 6. CDR3 DNA sequence: TGCAGTGCTAGAGATACGGGACAGAAGACTGAAGCTTTCTTT. Encoded protein: CSARDTGQKTEAFF.

The CDR3 coding sequence is TGCGCCAGCAGCTTCGGGCAGGAATACAATGAGCAGTTCTTC. This codes for CASSFGQEYNEQFF. V is TRBV5-1 and J is TRBJ2-1; D is undetermined. The germline V gene has CDR1 SGHRS and CDR2 YFSETQ. The CDR3 is 14 amino acids. Trimming took off 2 bases at V and 4 bases at J, with 10 bases between the two ends.

This clonotype has more than one count but fewer than ten. This rearrangement joins TRBV9 to TRBJ2-3, with 7 bases lining up with TRBD1. The trim removed 3 bases at V and 4 bases at J, leaving 8 bases unmatched. Germline V CDR1 and CDR2: SGDLS, YYNGEE. This CDR3 contains 15 residues. The CDR3 bases are TGTGCCAGCAGCGCCGTCACAGGGGCCCCAGATACGCAGTATTTT. It translates to CASSAVTGAPDTQYF.

The gene calls are TRBV4-2 and TRBJ1-1; a possible D gene is TRBD1 (6 bases). The length of the CDR3 is 20 residues. CDR1 is LGHNA, CDR2 YNFKEQ, per germline. Trimming removed 1 base from V and 1 base from J, with 25 bases in between. CDR3 protein: CASSQGILQGELDANTEAFF. CDR3 bases: TGTGCCAGCAGCCAAGGGATCCTACAGGGAGAACTGGATGCGAACACTGAAGCTTTCTTT.

This rearrangement joins TRBV7-9 to TRBJ1-1; no firm D call. In germline, CDR1 is SEHNR, CDR2 FQNEAQ (reference sequence). V was trimmed by 0 bases and J by 1 base, leaving 9 bases between them. CDR3 size: 15 residues. CDR3 sequence: CASSLALGRNTEAFF. DNA of the CDR3: TGTGCCAGCAGCTTAGCGCTTGGTAGGAACACTGAAGCTTTCTTT.

This clonotype was seen at least ten times. The chain employs TRBV7-9 and TRBJ2-1; 10 nucleotides align to TRBD2. The ends lost 4 bases at V and 9 bases at J; junction bases unmatched: 3. This CDR3 is built from 13 residues. Germline lookup yields CDR1 SEHNR and CDR2 FQNEAQ (reference sequence). The CDR3 sequence: CASSSERGGEQFF. CDR3 in DNA: TGTGCCAGCAGCTCAGAGCGGGGGGGTGAGCAGTTCTTC.

This clonotype was detected ten times or more. The rearrangement uses TRBV6-5 and TRBJ2-7; the match to TRBD2 covers 7 bases. This CDR3 is built from 16 residues. The trim removed 2 bases at V and 4 bases at J, leaving 11 bases unmatched. Per the germline V gene, CDR1 is MNHEY and CDR2 is SVGAGI. CDR3 region: CASSYDRVGGSYEQYF. In DNA, the CDR3 is TGTGCCAGCAGTTACGATCGTGTGGGAGGGTCTTACGAGCAGTACTTC.

In its sample, this clonotype was seen many times. The CDR3 loop is CASSRTEEDGTQYF. CDR3 bases: TGTGCCAGCAGTCGGACAGAGGAGGATGGGACCCAGTACTTC. The chain recombines TRBV2 with TRBJ2-5; perhaps TRBD1 as D (6 bases). The V gene's germline CDR1 is SNHLY and CDR2 FYNNEI. Trimming took 5 bases from V and 7 from J, leaving 17 bases between them. The CDR3 has 14 amino acids.

There are many counts of this clonotype. The V and J genes are TRBV20-1 and TRBJ2-2, with TRBD2 identical over 11 bases. The V and J ends lost 4 bases and 0 bases, in that order; junction bases with no gene match: 4. Germline assignment: CDR1 DFQATT and CDR2 SNEGSKA (reference sequence). The CDR3 is 16 residues long. The CDR3, as DNA: TGCAGTGCTAATCCGGGACTAGCGGCGAACACCGGGGAGCTGTTTTTT. Its translation is CSANPGLAANTGELFF.

This clonotype was recorded many times. This chain links TRBV20-1 with TRBJ1-2, with TRBD1 as a possible D gene (5 bases). The CDR3 spans 13 residues. Looked up from germline, CDR1 is DFQATT and CDR2 is SNEGSKA (reference sequence). Trimming cost V 0 bases and J 6 bases, with 11 bases left between them. CDR3 coding DNA: TGCAGTGCTAGAGAGGGACGGATCGATGGCTACACCTTC. This gives the protein CSAREGRIDGYTF.

The sample holds a few counts of this clonotype. The gene calls are TRBV4-3 and TRBJ2-3, with 12 bases matching TRBD2. CDR1 is LGHNA and CDR2 is YSLEER in the germline V gene. The CDR3 loop spans 16 amino acids. J gave up 1 base and V 5 bases, and 4 bases lay outside the gene matches. The CDR3 here is CASSRLAGVGTDTQYF. CDR3 nucleotides: TGCGCCAGCAGCAGACTAGCGGGGGTCGGCACAGATACGCAGTATTTT.

This clonotype was counted at least ten times. The chain combines TRBV24-1 with TRBJ2-1; D is uncertain. Germline V gives CDR1 KGHDR, CDR2 SFDVKD. CDR3 length: 13 residues. V gave up 3 bases and J gave up 10 bases, with 12 bases separating them. CDR3 in DNA: TGTGCCACCAGTGATCCCCCCCGCACCGAGCAGTTCTTC. Protein sequence: CATSDPPRTEQFF.

The CDR3 loop is CAAGAGGNTGELFF. The CDR3 DNA sequence: TGTGCAGCCGGGGCCGGGGGGAACACCGGGGAGCTGTTTTTT. This sequence joins TRBV7-9 and TRBJ2-2, with D possibly TRBD2 on 6 matching bases. Germline CDR1 and CDR2: SEHNR and FQNEAQ (reference sequence). This CDR3 spans 14 amino acids.

This clonotype was found a few times. The CDR3 here is CASSQDYAGGQVAKNIQYF. Here the CDR3 DNA reads TGCGCCAGCAGCCAAGATTACGCGGGGGGGCAGGTAGCCAAAAACATTCAGTACTTC. The gene calls are TRBV4-3 and TRBJ2-4, with 9 bases aligning to TRBD2. Germline V gene lookup returns CDR1 LGHNA and CDR2 YSLEER. Unmatched junction bases numbered 9, after V lost 0 bases and J lost 0 bases. The CDR3 spans 19 residues.

V usage is TRBV5-6 and J usage is TRBJ2-5; D gene unclear. The V end was cut by 1 base, the J end by 2 bases, with 6 bases between. CDR3 size: 13 residues. Germline V gene lookup returns CDR1 SGHDT and CDR2 YYEEEE. The CDR3 DNA reads as TGTGCCAGCAGCTTGATGGGGCAAGAGACCCAGTACTTC. Its translation is CASSLMGQETQYF.

This clonotype was observed at least ten times. The CDR3 nucleotides are TGCGCCAGCAGCTTGGAGCCAGACTACGAGCAGTACGTC. Protein product: CASSLEPDYEQYV. J is TRBJ2-7 and V is TRBV5-1; D is ambiguous. CDR1 and CDR2 from the germline V gene are SGHRS and YFSETQ. The CDR3 totals 13 residues. Between the trimmed V and J ends, which lost 0 bases and 3 bases, there was a span of 7 bases.

There are many counts of this clonotype. The chain uses TRBV4-2 and TRBJ1-1, with D perhaps matching TRBD1 (5 bases). The germline gives CDR1 LGHNA, CDR2 YNFKEQ. This CDR3 is built from 13 residues. Between the trimmed V and J ends, which lost 7 bases and 4 bases, there was a span of 13 bases. CDR3: CASTWEGPTEAFF. CDR3 DNA sequence: TGTGCCAGCACCTGGGAGGGGCCCACTGAAGCTTTCTTT.

This clonotype was picked up a small number of times. V gene TRBV18 combines with J gene TRBJ1-4; tentative D call: TRBD1 (5 bases). CDR1 and CDR2 (germline): KGHSH, LQKENI. Between the trimmed V and J ends, which lost 5 bases and 5 bases, there was a span of 18 bases. The CDR3 covers 16 residues. The CDR3 reads CASSLTSGVRNEKLFF. In nucleotides, the CDR3 is TGTGCCAGCTCATTAACTTCGGGGGTGAGGAATGAAAAACTGTTTTTT. Supplemented by reference TRBV18 and TRBJ1-4, the full variable domain reads NAGVMQNPRHLVRRRGQEARLRCSPMKGHSHVYWYRQLPEEGLKFMVYLQKENIIDESGMPKERFSAEFPKEGPSILRIQQVVRGDSAAYFCASSLTSGVRNEKLFFGSGTQLSVL.

This clonotype was seen repeatedly, ten times or more. The J gene is TRBJ2-3, the V gene TRBV12-3 or TRBV12-4, with 14 bases fitting TRBD2. This CDR3 comprises 15 residues. V was pared by 6 bases and J by 5 bases, with 4 bases of the junction left unmatched. The CDR3: CASRYGTSGGDTQYF. The DNA for the CDR3 is TGTGCCAGCAGATACGGGACTAGCGGGGGAGATACGCAGTATTTT.

This clonotype has a count of ten or more. The J gene is TRBJ1-4, the V gene TRBV15; no clear D gene. Between the trimmed V and J ends, which lost 0 bases and 8 bases, there was a span of 7 bases. This CDR3 is built from 13 residues. Germline CDR1 and CDR2: LNHNV and YYDKDF (reference sequence). CDR3 in amino acids: CATSRDEQEKLFF. Here the CDR3 DNA reads TGTGCCACCAGCAGAGATGAACAGGAAAAACTGTTTTTT.

This clonotype occurred many times. The rearrangement joins TRBV7-9 to TRBJ1-5; D remains ambiguous. The CDR3 runs 15 residues. CDR1 SEHNR and CDR2 FQNEAQ come from the germline V gene (reference sequence). V was cut by 0 bases and J by 1 base, with 7 bases left in between. The CDR3, as DNA: TGTGCCAGCAGCTTAGCAGAAACAAGCAATCAGCCCCAGCATTTT. Translation: CASSLAETSNQPQHF.

This sequence joins TRBV19 and TRBJ2-1, with TRBD1 matching over 9 bases. The length of the CDR3 is 14 residues. From germline, CDR1 is LNHDA and CDR2 SQIVND (reference sequence). Losses at the gene ends were 8 bases for V and 7 bases for J; bases not matched to a gene: 9. The DNA for the CDR3 is TGTGCCAGTGGGGGGACAGGGTTTTTAAATGAGCAGTTCTTC. It codes for CASGGTGFLNEQFF. The full variable domain, in which reference TRBV19 and TRBJ2-1 provide the parts outside the CDR3, is DGGITQSPKYLFRKEGQNVTLSCEQNLNHDAMYWYRQDPGQGLRLIYYSQIVNDFQKGDIAEGYSVSREKKESFPLTVTSAQKNPTAFYLCASGGTGFLNEQFFGPGTRLTVL.

This clonotype was observed a few times. The V call is TRBV14, the J call TRBJ2-7; possible D gene TRBD1, 6 bases. Deletions cut 1 base from V and 3 bases from J, with 19 bases between. Germline V CDR1 and CDR2: SGHDN, FVKESK. CDR3 length: 17 amino acids. The DNA for the CDR3 is TGTGCCAGCAGCCAAGGAATAGACAGGCCCTACATCTACGAGCAGTACGTC. It encodes CASSQGIDRPYIYEQYV.